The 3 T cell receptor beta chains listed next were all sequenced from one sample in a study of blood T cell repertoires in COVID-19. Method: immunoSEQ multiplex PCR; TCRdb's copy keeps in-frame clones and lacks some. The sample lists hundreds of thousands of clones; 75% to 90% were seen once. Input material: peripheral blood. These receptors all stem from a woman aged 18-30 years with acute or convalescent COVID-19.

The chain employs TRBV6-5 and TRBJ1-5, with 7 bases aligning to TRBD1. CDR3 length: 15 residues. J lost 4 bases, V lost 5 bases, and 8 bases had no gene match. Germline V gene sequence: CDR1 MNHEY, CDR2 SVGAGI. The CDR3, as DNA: TGTGCCAGCAGTCCGTACGACAGGGTGAATCAGCCCCAGCATTTT. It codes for CASSPYDRVNQPQHF.

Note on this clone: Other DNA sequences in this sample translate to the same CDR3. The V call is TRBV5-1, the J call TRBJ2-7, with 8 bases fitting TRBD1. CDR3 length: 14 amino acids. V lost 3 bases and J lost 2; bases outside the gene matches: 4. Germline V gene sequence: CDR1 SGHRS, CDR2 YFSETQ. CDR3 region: CASSSGQGTYEQYF. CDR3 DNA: TGCGCCAGCAGCTCCGGACAGGGAACCTACGAGCAGTACTTC.

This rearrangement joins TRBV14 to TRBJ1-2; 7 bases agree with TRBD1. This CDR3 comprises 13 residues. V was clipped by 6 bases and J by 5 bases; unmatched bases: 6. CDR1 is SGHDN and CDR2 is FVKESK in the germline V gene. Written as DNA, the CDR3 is TGTGCCAGCAGGCACAGGGGTGGGTATGGCTACACCTTC. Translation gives CASRHRGGYGYTF.